The 24 T cell receptor beta chains in this list originate from one sample, sequenced in a study of blood T cell repertoires in COVID-19. Method: immunoSEQ multiplex PCR; TCRdb's copy keeps in-frame clones and lacks some. This table has about 170,000 clones, around 92% appearing once. The sample comprised peripheral blood. These receptor sequences come from a man aged 30 to 39 with COVID-19, enrolled during active disease.

This chain joins TRBV7-9 and TRBJ1-1; D is unclear. The CDR3 totals 14 residues. V was pared by 4 bases and J by 0 bases, with 9 bases between. Germline assignment: CDR1 SEHNR and CDR2 FQNEAQ (reference sequence). This CDR3 is CASSSRPMNTEAFF. The CDR3 DNA follows: TGTGCCAGCAGCTCGAGGCCCATGAACACTGAAGCTTTCTTT. The full variable domain, rest sourced from reference TRBV7-9 and TRBJ1-1, is DTGVSQNPRHKITKRGQNVTFRCDPISEHNRLYWYRQTLGQGPEFLTYFQNEAQLEKSRLLSDRFSAERPKGSFSTLEIQRTEQGDSAMYLCASSSRPMNTEAFFGQGTRLTVV.

The gene calls are TRBV7-2 and TRBJ2-3, with D unresolved. The CDR3 contains 14 residues. The V end lost 4 bases, the J end lost 2 bases, and 10 bases lay between the germline ends. Looked up from germline, CDR1 is SGHTA and CDR2 is FQGNSA. The DNA of the CDR3 is TGTGCCAGCAGCTACTCCCGGGTCACAGATACGCAGTATTTT. It specifies CASSYSRVTDTQYF.

The J gene is TRBJ2-2, the V gene TRBV19, with 11 bases aligning to TRBD2. CDR3 length: 15 residues. CDR1 and CDR2 from the germline V gene are LNHDA and SQIVND (reference sequence). V trimming: 5 bases; J trimming: 5 bases; junction bases outside the gene matches: 4. As DNA, the CDR3 is TGTGCCAGTAGTCCGTGGACTAGCGGGACCGGGGAGCTGTTTTTT. Amino acid sequence: CASSPWTSGTGELFF.

This chain uses TRBV19 with TRBJ2-7; 9 bases agree with TRBD1. The trim removed 6 bases at V and 5 bases at J, leaving 14 bases unmatched. This CDR3 region has 16 residues. The germline V gene encodes CDR1 LNHDA and CDR2 SQIVND (reference sequence). CDR3 bases: TGTGCCAGTAGGGACAGGGGAGGCGGGAGAGGTAACGAGCAGTACTTC. Protein: CASRDRGGGRGNEQYF.

This chain joins TRBV6-5 and TRBJ2-2, with TRBD2 as a possible D gene (6 bases). Germline V gene lookup returns CDR1 MNHEY and CDR2 SVGAGI. Trimming removed 3 bases from V and 2 bases from J, with 13 bases in between. The CDR3 runs 16 residues. As DNA, the CDR3 is TGTGCCAGCAGTTATGCCGGGACTCTTAACACCGGGGAGCTGTTTTTT. It specifies CASSYAGTLNTGELFF.

The chain is built from TRBV3-1 (or the pseudogene TRBV3-2) and TRBJ2-2; TRBD1 agrees at 7 bases. The CDR3 is 13 amino acids. Germline V lookup: CDR1 LGHDT, CDR2 YNNKEL (reference sequence). The ends lost 7 bases at V and 6 bases at J; junction bases unmatched: 5. The DNA for the CDR3 is TGTGCCAGCAATCAGGGGGAAGCCGGGGAGCTGTTTTTT. It specifies CASNQGEAGELFF.

This rearrangement joins TRBV5-6 to TRBJ1-2; D is unclear. The CDR3 consists of 17 residues. Per the germline V gene, CDR1 is SGHDT and CDR2 is YYEEEE. V shed 3 bases and J shed 4 bases, with 22 bases lying between them. CDR3 amino acids: CASSYRLGGELAYGYTF. The CDR3, as DNA: TGTGCCAGCAGCTACCGCCTGGGAGGCGAACTTGCCTATGGCTACACCTTC.

V is TRBV10-3 and J is TRBJ1-1; unclear D gene. Trimming removed 1 base from V and 5 bases from J, with 11 bases in between. The CDR3 is made up of 14 amino acids. CDR1 and CDR2 from the germline V gene are ENHRY and SYGVKD. CDR3 bases: TGTGCCATCAGTGAGTATGACATTCAAACTGAAGCTTTCTTT. Encoded protein: CAISEYDIQTEAFF.

The chain is built from TRBV2 and TRBJ2-7; possible D gene TRBD2, 7 bases. The CDR3 totals 16 residues. The germline V gene has CDR1 SNHLY and CDR2 FYNNEI. V was pared by 9 bases and J by 2 bases, with 23 bases between. In DNA, the CDR3 is TGTGCCAGAGCCCCCCCCCGGGGGGCAGTGGCCTACGAGCAGTACTTC. Its protein is CARAPPRGAVAYEQYF.

This sequence joins TRBV4-2 and TRBJ2-7; 13 positions agree with TRBD2. In germline, CDR1 is LGHNA, CDR2 YNFKEQ. CDR3 length: 15 residues. Germline trimming cut 4 bases from V and 3 bases from J; bases unmatched to any gene: 3. CDR3 DNA: TGTGCCAGCAGCCCTAGGACTAGCGGGAGCTACGAGCAGTACTTC. Protein product: CASSPRTSGSYEQYF.

The rearrangement links TRBV5-4 to TRBJ2-5; tentative D call: TRBD1 (5 bases). Per the germline V gene, CDR1 is SGHNT and CDR2 is YYREEE (reference sequence). The CDR3 runs to 14 residues. V was cut by 2 bases and J by 5 bases, with 13 bases left in between. The CDR3 DNA is TGTGCCAGCAGCTTTGGGCAGGGCCAGGAGACCCAGTACTTC. This sequence encodes CASSFGQGQETQYF. Full variable domain (rest looked up from reference TRBV5-4 and TRBJ2-5): ETGVTQSPTHLIKTRGQQVTLRCSSQSGHNTVSWYQQALGQGPQFIFQYYREEENGRGNFPPRFSGLQFPNYSSELNVNALELDDSALYLCASSFGQGQETQYFGPGTRLLVL.

This clone was recorded a few times. The chain uses TRBV10-1 and TRBJ2-7; a weak D match, TRBD2 (6 bases). The CDR3 covers 18 residues. With 3 bases removed from V and 2 bases from J, the gap between germline ends came to 23 bases. Germline CDR1 and CDR2: WNHNN and SYGVQD (reference sequence). DNA for the CDR3: TGCGCCAGCAGTGACAGGAGCCGCCCGGTCTGGAGGGCCTACGAGCAGTACTTC. Translating it yields CASSDRSRPVWRAYEQYF.

V usage is TRBV7-2 and J usage is TRBJ2-3; 15 bases map to TRBD2. CDR1 SGHTA and CDR2 FQGNSA come from the germline V gene. CDR3 length: 16 residues. V dropped 8 bases and J dropped 3; count of bases not matched to a gene: 6. The CDR3 DNA reads TGTGCCAGCGGTGGGGGACTAGCGGGAGGAACAGATACGCAGTATTTT. It translates to CASGGGLAGGTDTQYF.

The V and J genes are TRBV28 and TRBJ2-7; possible D gene TRBD2, 6 bases. Germline V lookup: CDR1 MDHEN, CDR2 SYDVKM. The CDR3 is 13 amino acids. V was cut by 6 bases and J by 4 bases, with 13 bases left in between. CDR3 sequence (DNA): TGTGCCAGCAGAAGGGGACGGGAGTACGAGCAGTACTTC. Translated: CASRRGREYEQYF.

Written as DNA, the CDR3 is TGTGCCAGCAGCCTGGGGGACAGGGAATTTGGGGAGCTGTTTTTT. Protein: CASSLGDREFGELFF. The chain joins TRBV3-1 (or the pseudogene TRBV3-2) to TRBJ2-2; 9 bases match TRBD1. This CDR3 has 15 residues. The V and J ends lost 4 bases and 8 bases, in that order; junction bases with no gene match: 8. Germline V gene data show CDR1 as LGHDT and CDR2 as YNNKEL (reference sequence).

Turning to this clone: The sample carries other DNA sequences with the same CDR3. CDR3 in DNA: TGTGCCAGTAGTATCAGGGATAGCAATCAGCCCCAGCATTTT. As protein: CASSIRDSNQPQHF. The chain combines TRBV19 with TRBJ1-5, with TRBD1 as a possible D gene (5 bases). Germline CDR1 LNHDA, CDR2 SQIVND (reference sequence). Trimming took off 3 bases at V and 0 bases at J, with 6 bases between the two ends. This CDR3 comprises 14 residues.

This clone was observed once. V is TRBV7-2 and J is TRBJ2-1; D may be TRBD2 (6 bases). Germline V gene sequence: CDR1 SGHTA, CDR2 FQGNSA. The CDR3 extends over 16 amino acids. V lost 2 bases, J lost 9 bases, and 20 bases lay in between. CDR3 loop: CASSLLPPGAGSEQFF. The DNA for the CDR3 is TGTGCCAGCAGCTTATTGCCTCCGGGAGCAGGATCTGAGCAGTTCTTC.

The chain carries TRBV18 and TRBJ1-4, with TRBD1 identical over 10 bases. After removal of 0 bases from V and 8 bases from J, the junction contained 3 bases not matched to a gene. Germline CDR1 KGHSH, CDR2 LQKENI. The length of the CDR3 is 15 residues. This CDR3 reads CASSPPGQGSEKLFF. In DNA form, the CDR3 reads TGTGCCAGCTCACCACCGGGACAGGGGTCCGAAAAACTGTTTTTT.

This clone was detected a few times. The V call is TRBV3-1 (or the pseudogene TRBV3-2), the J call TRBJ2-2; D is uncertain. This CDR3 spans 13 amino acids. Trimming took off 2 bases at V and 6 bases at J, with 7 bases between the two ends. The germline V gene encodes CDR1 LGHDT and CDR2 YNNKEL (reference sequence). The chain's CDR3 is CASSQSSPGELFF. The CDR3 DNA reads TGTGCCAGCAGCCAATCATCCCCCGGGGAGCTGTTTTTT.

The chain combines TRBV28 with TRBJ2-1; TRBD2 matches at 10 bases. This CDR3 spans 15 amino acids. The junction had 6 bases not matched to a gene; V was cut back by 5 bases and J by 5 bases. Germline loops: CDR1 MDHEN, CDR2 SYDVKM. Written as DNA, the CDR3 is TGTGCCAGCAGTAGGCGGCTAGCGGGAGACAATGAGCAGTTCTTC. This translates into CASSRRLAGDNEQFF.

Only one count was recorded for this clone. The rearrangement joins TRBV5-4 to TRBJ2-1, with TRBD2 as a possible D gene (6 bases). Germline CDR1 is SGHNT and CDR2 is YYREEE (reference sequence). V was pared by 4 bases and J by 6 bases, with 8 bases between. The CDR3 is 12 amino acids. This CDR3 reads CASSDSGNEQFF. In nucleotides, the CDR3 is TGTGCCAGCAGCGATAGCGGCAATGAGCAGTTCTTC.

The V call is TRBV7-9, the J call TRBJ1-5; the D is unclear. Looked up from germline, CDR1 is SEHNR and CDR2 is FQNEAQ (reference sequence). The CDR3 sequence is 12 residues long. V was shortened by 8 bases and J by 5 bases, with 10 bases between the two germline ends. The CDR3 DNA reads as TGTGCCAGCGTGCGCCGTGATCAGCCCCAGCATTTT. Translating gives CASVRRDQPQHF.

The chain uses TRBV10-3 and TRBJ1-1; TRBD1 matches at 8 bases. Germline V CDR1 and CDR2: ENHRY, SYGVKD. Unmatched junction bases numbered 5, after V lost 0 bases and J lost 5 bases. The CDR3 contains 15 residues. CDR3 coding DNA: TGTGCCATCAGTGAGTCCGGACAGGGCGGTACTGAAGCTTTCTTT. This encodes CAISESGQGGTEAFF.

Note on this clone: This sample also contains other DNA sequences that code for the same CDR3. CDR3 sequence reads: CASSIQGIDTQYF. As DNA, the CDR3 is TGTGCCAGTAGTATCCAGGGGATAGATACGCAGTATTTT. J is TRBJ2-3 and V is TRBV19; D possibly corresponds to TRBD1 (6 bases). The CDR3 loop spans 13 amino acids. V lost 3 bases to trimming and J lost 5 bases, with 9 bases between them. Germline assignment: CDR1 LNHDA and CDR2 SQIVND (reference sequence).